The clone carrying this T cell receptor beta chain was observed a handful of times. This sample is drawn from a study of CD8+ T cells in alopecia areata. V gave up 3 bases and J gave up 0 bases; unmatched junction bases: 1. This CDR3 comprises 15 residues. CDR1 is SGHRS, CDR2 YFSETQ, per germline. It was cDNA, reverse transcribed from extracted RNA, that served as the sequencing template. The repertoire was sequenced with immunoSEQ multiplex PCR; TCRdb's copy has only in-frame clones and lacks some. The sample lists about 34,000 clones, about 60% occurring once. Material: NKG2D-high CD8+ T cells sorted from blood. This receptor was identified in a human donor with alopecia areata. The chain employs TRBV5-1 and TRBJ2-3; 10 nucleotides align to TRBD1. CDR3 residues: CASSWGQGSTDTQYF. The CDR3 bases are TGCGCCAGCAGCTGGGGACAGGGGAGCACAGATACGCAGTATTTT.